The 21 T cell receptor beta chains below were found in one sample sequenced in a study of blood T cell repertoires in COVID-19. Profiling relied on immunoSEQ multiplex PCR, and the TCRdb table lists in-frame clones only, not all of them. Of approximately 130,000 clones in the sample, around 78% were seen once. The specimen sequenced was peripheral blood. Receptor source: a human donor in a cohort sampled during active COVID-19.

The genes are TRBV10-2 and TRBJ1-4; weak D call: TRBD1 (5 bases). CDR1 is WSHSY, CDR2 SAAADI, per germline. V was cut by 2 bases and J by 7 bases, with 14 bases left in between. The CDR3 spans 15 residues. The CDR3 sequence is CASSEVTDVSEKLFF. The CDR3 DNA follows: TGCGCCAGCAGTGAGGTGACAGATGTGAGTGAAAAACTGTTTTTT.

The V gene is TRBV5-1, the J gene TRBJ2-3, with D possibly TRBD2 on 5 matching bases. V lost 5 bases, J lost 0 bases, and 16 bases lay in between. The V gene's germline CDR1 is SGHRS and CDR2 YFSETQ. CDR3 length equals 16 residues. The CDR3 DNA reads as TGCGCCAGCAGACCAATCCGGACTTCTAGCACAGATACGCAGTATTTT. Translating gives CASRPIRTSSTDTQYF.

For the CDR3, the DNA is TGTGCCAGTAGTATACAGAGGGATGGGGGCTACACCTTC. Translating it yields CASSIQRDGGYTF. The chain is built from TRBV19 and TRBJ1-2; D remains ambiguous. The CDR3 consists of 13 residues. Trimming pared 2 bases from V and 8 bases from J, leaving 12 bases between. The germline V gene has CDR1 LNHDA and CDR2 SQIVND (reference sequence).

V usage is TRBV5-5 and J usage is TRBJ2-1; possibly TRBD1 for D (5 bases). The V gene lost 1 base and the J gene lost 7 bases, with 9 bases spanning the gap. The length of the CDR3 is 13 residues. The germline V gene encodes CDR1 SGHKS and CDR2 YYEKEE (reference sequence). CDR3 nucleotide sequence: TGTGCCAGCAGCTTGTGGCAGGGAAATGAGCAGTTCTTC. It is translated as CASSLWQGNEQFF.

This clone was observed a handful of times. This chain connects TRBV2 to TRBJ1-5, with D perhaps TRBD1 (5 bases). This CDR3 region has 15 residues. CDR1 is SNHLY and CDR2 is FYNNEI in the germline V gene. Trimming removed 7 bases at V and 0 bases at J, with 13 bases between. CDR3: CASTPGGSSNQPQHF. In DNA, the CDR3 is TGTGCCAGCACTCCCGGGGGTAGTAGCAATCAGCCCCAGCATTTT. The whole variable domain, remainder taken from reference TRBV2 and TRBJ1-5, is EPEVTQTPSHQVTQMGQEVILRCVPISNHLYFYWYRQILGQKVEFLVSFYNNEISEKSEIFDDQFSVERPDGSNFTLKIRSTKLEDSAMYFCASTPGGSSNQPQHFGDGTRLSIL.

This rearrangement joins TRBV3-1 (or the pseudogene TRBV3-2) to TRBJ1-5; 7 bases are a match to TRBD1. CDR1 and CDR2 (germline): LGHDT, YNNKEL (reference sequence). The V segment lost 5 bases and the J segment 7 bases; nucleotides outside the gene matches: 5. The CDR3 extends over 13 amino acids. The CDR3 DNA follows: TGTGCCAGCAGCGCCGACAGGGAACAGCCCCAGCATTTT. Translation gives CASSADREQPQHF.

The chain has TRBV28 and TRBJ2-1; D gene ambiguous. Germline V gives CDR1 MDHEN, CDR2 SYDVKM. V shed 2 bases and J shed 0 bases, with 8 bases lying between them. There are 15 residues in the CDR3. The CDR3, as DNA: TGTGCCAGCAGTTTAAACAGTAGCTCCTACAATGAGCAGTTCTTC. This encodes CASSLNSSSYNEQFF. The full variable domain, rest sourced from reference TRBV28 and TRBJ2-1, is DVKVTQSSRYLVKRTGEKVFLECVQDMDHENMFWYRQDPGLGLRLIYFSYDVKMKEKGDIPEGYSVSREKKERFSLILESASTNQTSMYLCASSLNSSSYNEQFFGPGTRLTVL.

This clone was found a few times. This chain joins TRBV7-9 and TRBJ2-5; TRBD1 might be the D (6 bases). This CDR3 is built from 14 residues. V was trimmed by 0 bases and J by 2 bases, leaving 7 bases between them. Germline CDR1 reads SEHNR; CDR2 reads FQNEAQ (reference sequence). CDR3 sequence reads: CASSLAGQQETQYF. CDR3 DNA sequence: TGTGCCAGCAGCTTAGCGGGACAACAAGAGACCCAGTACTTC.

The V call is TRBV3-1 (or the pseudogene TRBV3-2), the J call TRBJ1-1; possible D gene TRBD1, 5 bases. V was cut by 5 bases and J by 4 bases, with 8 bases left in between. Germline CDR1 LGHDT, CDR2 YNNKEL (reference sequence). The CDR3 spans 12 residues. The CDR3 bases are TGTGCCAGCAGCTCCCAGGGCACTGAAGCTTTCTTT. Translation gives CASSSQGTEAFF.

The chain links TRBV28 to TRBJ2-5; TRBD1 is a possible D gene (6 bases). This CDR3 is built from 16 residues. Germline V gene sequence: CDR1 MDHEN, CDR2 SYDVKM. V was shortened by 3 bases and J by 2 bases, with 16 bases between the two germline ends. In DNA, the CDR3 is TGTGCCAGCAGTTTTTGGGACACCGCCTTACAAGAGACCCAGTACTTC. It translates to CASSFWDTALQETQYF.

The rearrangement uses TRBV5-4 and TRBJ2-7; possibly TRBD1 for D (5 bases). This CDR3 has 14 amino acids. V lost 3 bases and J lost 5, with 15 bases in between. CDR1 is SGHNT, CDR2 YYREEE, per germline (reference sequence). The CDR3 is CASSWGSPLDEQYF. CDR3 coding DNA: TGTGCCAGCAGCTGGGGCAGCCCCTTAGACGAGCAGTACTTC.

The chain has TRBV19 and TRBJ1-2; TRBD1 matches 8 bases. This CDR3 spans 14 amino acids. J was trimmed by 5 bases and V by 3 bases; bases with no gene match: 5. Germline V lookup: CDR1 LNHDA, CDR2 SQIVND (reference sequence). CDR3 loop: CASSMTGVGYGYTF. Written as DNA, the CDR3 is TGTGCCAGTAGTATGACAGGGGTCGGGTATGGCTACACCTTC.

CDR3 bases: TGTGCCAGCAGTCCACCTCAGGGGGCCAGTGAAAAACTGTTTTTT. This codes for CASSPPQGASEKLFF. The J gene is TRBJ1-4, the V gene TRBV25-1, with TRBD1 identical over 8 bases. The CDR3 spans 15 residues. CDR1 is MGHDK, CDR2 SYGVNS, per germline. Germline trimming cut 5 bases from V and 7 bases from J; bases unmatched to any gene: 9.

The chain has TRBV9 and TRBJ2-6, with TRBD2 identical over 7 bases. CDR3 length: 15 amino acids. Germline assignment: CDR1 SGDLS and CDR2 YYNGEE. J gave up 3 bases and V 5 bases, and 5 bases lay outside the gene matches. CDR3 sequence (DNA): TGTGCCAGCAGTCCTACGGGGGGTGGGGCCAACGTCCTGACTTTC. Amino acids: CASSPTGGGANVLTF.

The genes are TRBV6-6 and TRBJ1-2, with D perhaps TRBD1 (6 bases). Per germline, CDR1 MNHNY and CDR2 SVGAGI (reference sequence). This CDR3 is built from 14 residues. V was clipped by 7 bases and J by 8 bases, with 20 bases between them. Here the CDR3 DNA reads TGTGCCAGCATCCGAGGGGGGGCCTCGACAGGCTACACCTTC. Translating gives CASIRGGASTGYTF.

This clone was seen more than once but under ten times. The rearrangement links TRBV6-2 or TRBV6-3 to TRBJ2-1; D is possibly TRBD1 (5 bases). Germline lookup yields CDR1 MNHEY and CDR2 SVGEGT. Deletions cut 4 bases from V and 5 bases from J, with 12 bases between. The CDR3 consists of 14 residues. CDR3 coding DNA: TGTGCCAGCAGTTCTCCGGACACTAACAATGAGCAGTTCTTC. This translates into CASSSPDTNNEQFF.

V usage is TRBV5-1 and J usage is TRBJ2-2, with TRBD2 identical over 7 bases. Germline-derived CDR1 and CDR2 are SGHRS and YFSETQ. The CDR3 loop spans 14 amino acids. Trimming at V came to 4 bases and at J to 6 bases, leaving 6 bases not matched to a gene. The CDR3 bases are TGCGCCAGCAGCCCTCCGGGAGGAGCCGGGGAGCTGTTTTTT. It codes for CASSPPGGAGELFF. Full variable domain (rest looked up from reference TRBV5-1 and TRBJ2-2): KAGVTQTPRYLIKTRGQQVTLSCSPISGHRSVSWYQQTPGQGLQFLFEYFSETQRNKGNFPGRFSGRQFSNSRSEMNVSTLELGDSALYLCASSPPGGAGELFFGEGSRLTVL.

The chain is built from TRBV6-1 and TRBJ1-6; tentatively, D is TRBD1 (5 bases). Germline CDR1 is MNHNS and CDR2 is SASEGT. The CDR3 length is 16 residues. V lost 0 bases and J lost 7, with 13 bases in between. CDR3 in amino acids: CASSEAGGARNSPLHF. The CDR3 DNA follows: TGTGCCAGCAGTGAAGCGGGAGGGGCGAGGAATTCACCCCTCCACTTT.

This chain links TRBV3-1 (or the pseudogene TRBV3-2) with TRBJ2-1; 11 bases are shared with TRBD2. The CDR3 is made up of 16 amino acids. V trimming: 4 bases; J trimming: 4 bases; junction bases outside the gene matches: 6. The V gene's germline CDR1 is LGHDT and CDR2 YNNKEL (reference sequence). The CDR3 DNA reads as TGTGCCAGCAGCCGTCGACTAGCGGGGACATACAATGAGCAGTTCTTC. This translates into CASSRRLAGTYNEQFF.

The chain couples TRBV9 to TRBJ2-5; 7 bases agree with TRBD1. The CDR3 spans 14 residues. The J segment lost 3 bases and the V segment lost 2 bases, leaving 4 bases of the junction unmatched. From germline, CDR1 is SGDLS and CDR2 YYNGEE. CDR3 sequence (DNA): TGTGCCAGCAGCGTCGGGACAGCAAAAGAGACCCAGTACTTC. Translated: CASSVGTAKETQYF.

The chain uses TRBV27 and TRBJ1-1; possibly TRBD1 for D (5 bases). V shed 3 bases and J shed 0 bases, with 8 bases lying between them. The germline V gene has CDR1 MNHEY and CDR2 SMNVEV (reference sequence). The CDR3 consists of 14 residues. The CDR3 coding sequence is TGTGCCAGCAGTTTTGCGGGGCTGAACACTGAAGCTTTCTTT. It is translated as CASSFAGLNTEAFF.